This entry features one T cell receptor beta chain sequence. Its antigen remains unknown. PCR used 60 Vbeta primers and 13 Jbeta primers. Assay: immunoSEQ multiplex PCR; the TCRdb copy retains only in-frame clones and omits some. The sample consists of 70,000 to 80,000 clones, approximately 82% of them appearing once. The sample comes from a study of cytomegalovirus exposure and HLA in healthy donors. General study findings and limits: In an earlier analysis, in approximately 570 donors, most V segments appeared productive either ~90% or ~30% of the time. What a later analysis showed was that several of the most significant clusters appeared linked to common viral pathogens. Roughly uniform sequencing depth across donors was assumed, possibly incorrectly.

The length of the CDR3 is 10 residues. Germline trimming cut 7 bases from V and 15 bases from J; bases unmatched to any gene: 6. In germline, CDR1 is DFQATT, CDR2 SNEGSKA (reference sequence). The J gene is TRBJ1-4, the V gene TRBV20-1; 9 positions agree with TRBD1. The sample consisted of PBMCs. The clonotype was recovered from a man younger than 35 in good health and CMV-seronegative. CDR3 amino acids: CSVGRDRVFF. Written as DNA, the CDR3 is TGCAGTGTTGGCCGGGACAGGGTGTTTTTT.